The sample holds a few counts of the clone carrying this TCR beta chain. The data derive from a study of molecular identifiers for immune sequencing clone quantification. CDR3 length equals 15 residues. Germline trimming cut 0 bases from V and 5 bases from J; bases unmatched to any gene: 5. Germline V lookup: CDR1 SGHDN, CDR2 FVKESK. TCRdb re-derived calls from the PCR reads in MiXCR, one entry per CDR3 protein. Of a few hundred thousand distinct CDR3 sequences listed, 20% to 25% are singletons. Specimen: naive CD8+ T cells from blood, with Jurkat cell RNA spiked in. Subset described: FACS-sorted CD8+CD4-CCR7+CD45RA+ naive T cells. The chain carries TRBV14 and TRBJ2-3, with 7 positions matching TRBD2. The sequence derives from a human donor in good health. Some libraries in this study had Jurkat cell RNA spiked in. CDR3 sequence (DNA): TGTGCCAGCAGCCAAGACGGGAGGATGGAAGATACGCAGTATTTT. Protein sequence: CASSQDGRMEDTQYF.